This entry lists 32 T cell receptor beta chains sequenced from one sample in a study of cytomegalovirus exposure and HLA in healthy donors. PCR was performed using 60 Vbeta and 13 Jbeta primers. The data were produced by immunoSEQ multiplex PCR, yet TCRdb's version contains in-frame clones alone and is incomplete. The repertoire includes 150,000 or so clones, over 65% of them detected once, and 0.7% to 0.8% sits in the top ten. The specimen was PBMCs. Receptors were obtained from a female donor in good health and CMV-seronegative.

In this sample, this clone turned up a few times. The chain uses TRBV7-2 and TRBJ1-1; TRBD1 matches at 10 bases. With V trimmed by 5 bases and J by 6 bases, 6 bases remained unmatched. Looked up from germline, CDR1 is SGHTA and CDR2 is FQGNSA. The CDR3 has 14 amino acids. CDR3 region: CASSKRQGAAEAFF. The DNA for the CDR3 is TGTGCCAGCAGCAAAAGACAGGGGGCGGCTGAAGCTTTCTTT.

This chain links TRBV5-1 with TRBJ2-3, with 13 positions matching TRBD2. Per the germline V gene, CDR1 is SGHRS and CDR2 is YFSETQ. The V and J ends lost 7 bases and 6 bases, in that order; junction bases with no gene match: 8. The CDR3 has 15 residues. The CDR3 region has the DNA TGCGCCAGCCTACTAGCGGGGGGGCCAGGGGATACGCAGTATTTT. It encodes CASLLAGGPGDTQYF.

The genes are TRBV6-1 and TRBJ1-1; D ambiguous. Trimming cost V 5 bases and J 5 bases, with 12 bases left between them. The germline V gene has CDR1 MNHNS and CDR2 SASEGT. This CDR3 contains 13 residues. CDR3 loop: CASSTMAWTEAFF. CDR3 nucleotides: TGTGCCAGCAGTACTATGGCTTGGACTGAAGCTTTCTTT.

The chain links TRBV7-2 to TRBJ2-5; 13 positions match TRBD2. Germline V gives CDR1 SGHTA, CDR2 FQGNSA. The CDR3 spans 13 residues. The ends lost 4 bases at V and 13 bases at J; junction bases unmatched: 6. The CDR3 nucleotides read TGTGCCAGCAGCTCGGGACTAGCGGGGCCCACGTACTTC. Its translation is CASSSGLAGPTYF.

The J gene is TRBJ2-3, the V gene TRBV2; D gene unclear. The CDR3 spans 14 residues. V was pared by 2 bases and J by 4 bases, with 10 bases between. Germline V gene lookup returns CDR1 SNHLY and CDR2 FYNNEI. CDR3 in amino acids: CASSELRLADTQYF. DNA of the CDR3: TGTGCCAGCAGTGAACTTCGGTTAGCAGATACGCAGTATTTT.

The chain carries TRBV6-5 and TRBJ2-3; TRBD2 matches at 8 bases. V lost 2 bases to trimming and J lost 9 bases; unmatched junction nucleotides: 10. The CDR3 sequence is 15 residues long. Germline CDR1 and CDR2: MNHEY and SVGAGI. CDR3 sequence reads: CASSYRGGLMRTQYF. The CDR3 DNA follows: TGTGCCAGCAGTTACCGCGGGGGGCTCATGAGAACGCAGTATTTT.

This clone was observed a single time. This sequence joins TRBV5-6 and TRBJ2-1, with D possibly TRBD2 on 5 matching bases. Germline V gene data show CDR1 as SGHDT and CDR2 as YYEEEE. The V gene lost 2 bases and the J gene lost 0 bases, with 18 bases spanning the gap. The CDR3 sequence is 18 residues long. The CDR3 nucleotides are TGTGCCAGCAGCTTAACGCGCGCACTCCGGGGCTCCTACAATGAGCAGTTCTTC. This codes for CASSLTRALRGSYNEQFF. Drawing the rest from reference TRBV5-6 and TRBJ2-1, the complete variable domain is DAGVTQSPTHLIKTRGQQVTLRCSPKSGHDTVSWYQQALGQGPQFIFQYYEEEERQRGNFPDRFSGHQFPNYSSELNVNALLLGDSALYLCASSLTRALRGSYNEQFFGPGTRLTVL.

The genes are TRBV25-1 and TRBJ2-2; D is uncertain. The CDR3 runs 16 residues. V was pared by 4 bases and J by 3 bases, with 15 bases between. The germline V gene encodes CDR1 MGHDK and CDR2 SYGVNS. For the CDR3, the DNA is TGTGCCAGCAGTGGCCCGGCGGCCGCCTACACCGGGGAGCTGTTTTTT. Residues: CASSGPAAAYTGELFF.

V and J are TRBV10-2 and TRBJ2-5; 10 bases map to TRBD2. Unmatched junction bases numbered 8, after V lost 8 bases and J lost 2 bases. Germline V lookup: CDR1 WSHSY, CDR2 SAAADI. There are 15 residues in the CDR3. CDR3 amino acids: CASSRLAGPQETQYF. CDR3 coding DNA: TGCGCCAGCTCGCGACTAGCGGGTCCACAAGAGACCCAGTACTTC.

The J gene is TRBJ2-7, the V gene TRBV29-1, with a possible D match to TRBD1 (6 bases). The CDR3 totals 13 residues. Germline CDR1 reads SQVTM; CDR2 reads ANQGSEA. The ends were cut back, 7 bases at V and 2 bases at J, with 15 bases in the middle. DNA for the CDR3: TGCAGCGGGGGGCAGGGCACCACCTACGAGCAGTACTTC. This translates into CSGGQGTTYEQYF.

The chain employs TRBV27 and TRBJ2-7, with a tentative D call TRBD1 (6 bases). The CDR3 spans 16 residues. Germline V gene data show CDR1 as MNHEY and CDR2 as SMNVEV (reference sequence). V lost 2 bases and J lost 0, with 14 bases in between. The CDR3 DNA is TGTGCCAGCAGTTTAGAAATCAGGGGTCGCTCCTACGAGCAGTACTTC. Its translation: CASSLEIRGRSYEQYF.

The chain joins TRBV7-2 to TRBJ2-3, with D possibly TRBD1 on 7 matching bases. Deletions cut 8 bases from V and 4 bases from J, with 16 bases between. The CDR3 has 14 amino acids. Germline V lookup: CDR1 SGHTA, CDR2 FQGNSA. This CDR3 reads CASGRGGGADTQYF. In DNA form, the CDR3 reads TGTGCCAGCGGAAGAGGAGGGGGCGCAGATACGCAGTATTTT.

CDR3 in amino acids: CATSRRGQGVGYTF. CDR3 DNA sequence: TGTGCCACCAGCAGACGGGGACAGGGGGTGGGCTACACCTTC. This rearrangement joins TRBV15 to TRBJ1-2; TRBD1 agrees at 11 bases. This CDR3 comprises 14 residues. V trimming: 2 bases; J trimming: 8 bases; junction bases outside the gene matches: 4. The germline V gene encodes CDR1 LNHNV and CDR2 YYDKDF (reference sequence).

This clone was recorded once. The genes are TRBV7-2 and TRBJ2-5; 11 bases line up with TRBD2. Germline V gives CDR1 SGHTA, CDR2 FQGNSA. The CDR3 is made up of 15 amino acids. V lost 1 base to trimming and J lost 9 bases; unmatched junction nucleotides: 7. Here the CDR3 reads CASSLDSGRAHAQYF. The CDR3 DNA is TGTGCCAGCAGCTTAGATAGCGGGAGGGCCCACGCCCAGTACTTC.

The rearrangement links TRBV7-6 to TRBJ1-1; D is perhaps TRBD1 (6 bases). CDR1 is SGHVS, CDR2 FNYEAQ, per germline. CDR3 size: 15 residues. The germline V and J ends were trimmed by 5 bases and 0 bases, with 13 bases remaining between them. CDR3 coding DNA: TGTGCCAGCAGCCCAACTGGGACACTGAACACTGAAGCTTTCTTT. Its protein is CASSPTGTLNTEAFF. The whole variable domain, filled in from reference TRBV7-6 and TRBJ1-1, reads GAGVSQSPRYKVTKRGQDVALRCDPISGHVSLYWYRQALGQGPEFLTYFNYEAQQDKSGLPNDRFSAERPEGSISTLTIQRTEQRDSAMYRCASSPTGTLNTEAFFGQGTRLTVV.

The chain is built from TRBV9 and TRBJ2-7; 8 positions agree with TRBD1. Trimming took 2 bases from V and 7 from J; bases not matched to a gene: 5. The germline gives CDR1 SGDLS, CDR2 YYNGEE. The CDR3 length is 13 residues. In DNA form, the CDR3 reads TGTGCCAGCAGCGTCGGACAGGGCGGGGAGCAGTACTTC. Its protein product is CASSVGQGGEQYF.

The genes are TRBV28 and TRBJ1-4; TRBD1 matches 7 bases. Per the germline V gene, CDR1 is MDHEN and CDR2 is SYDVKM. The CDR3 runs to 14 residues. J was trimmed by 5 bases and V by 10 bases; bases with no gene match: 10. The CDR3 region is CATGPGTANEKLFF. The DNA for the CDR3 is TGTGCCACCGGACCTGGGACAGCGAATGAAAAACTGTTTTTT. The whole variable domain, filled in from reference TRBV28 and TRBJ1-4, reads DVKVTQSSRYLVKRTGEKVFLECVQDMDHENMFWYRQDPGLGLRLIYFSYDVKMKEKGDIPEGYSVSREKKERFSLILESASTNQTSMYLCATGPGTANEKLFFGSGTQLSVL.

The chain has TRBV14 and TRBJ2-7, with a tentative D call TRBD2 (6 bases). The germline V gene encodes CDR1 SGHDN and CDR2 FVKESK. The CDR3 spans 14 residues. Trimming took off 0 bases at V and 7 bases at J, with 13 bases between the two ends. In DNA form, the CDR3 reads TGTGCCAGCAGCCAAGAAGGGAGGAAAAAGGAGCAGTACTTC. Encoded protein: CASSQEGRKKEQYF.

The gene calls are TRBV6-4 and TRBJ1-1, with 12 bases lining up with TRBD1. The V gene end was trimmed by 6 bases and the J gene end by 8 bases; junction bases not matched to a gene: 7. The CDR3 runs 14 residues. The germline V gene has CDR1 MRHNA and CDR2 SNTAGT. The CDR3 bases are TGTGCCAGCAGCGCCGGCGGGACAGGGGGCGAAGCTTTCTTT. This translates into CASSAGGTGGEAFF.

In its sample, this clone was seen once. The V and J genes are TRBV29-1 and TRBJ2-3; 10 nucleotides align to TRBD2. Germline CDR1 reads SQVTM; CDR2 reads ANQGSEA. With 4 bases clipped from V and 2 bases from J, the junction kept 3 bases outside the gene matches. The CDR3 extends over 14 amino acids. The CDR3 reads CSVVLAGSTDTQYF. The CDR3 coding sequence is TGCAGCGTTGTACTAGCGGGGTCCACAGATACGCAGTATTTT.

V and J are TRBV29-1 and TRBJ2-3; 7 bases match TRBD2. The CDR3 is made up of 14 amino acids. Germline CDR1 SQVTM, CDR2 ANQGSEA. V was pared by 4 bases and J by 5 bases, with 9 bases of the junction left unmatched. CDR3 sequence (DNA): TGCAGCGTTGCATGGTCGGGGGGTATAGATACGCAGTATTTT. It encodes CSVAWSGGIDTQYF.

The genes are TRBV6-6 and TRBJ2-7; D call uncertain. In germline, CDR1 is MNHNY, CDR2 SVGAGI (reference sequence). V lost 0 bases, J lost 0 bases, and 12 bases lay in between. The CDR3 is 16 amino acids. The CDR3 sequence is CASSYSNSVTSYEQYF. The CDR3, as DNA: TGTGCCAGCAGTTACTCGAATTCGGTCACCTCCTACGAGCAGTACTTC.

This clone was seen more than once but under ten times. The chain is built from TRBV29-1 and TRBJ1-5, with TRBD1 matching over 8 bases. Germline CDR1 SQVTM, CDR2 ANQGSEA. The V gene end was trimmed by 7 bases and the J gene end by 0 bases; junction bases not matched to a gene: 5. The CDR3 has 14 amino acids. The CDR3 spells CSARTGISNQPQHF. DNA for the CDR3: TGCAGCGCGCGGACAGGGATTAGCAATCAGCCCCAGCATTTT. The full variable domain, with the rest looked up from reference TRBV29-1 and TRBJ1-5, is SAVISQKPSRDICQRGTSLTIQCQVDSQVTMMFWYRQQPGQSLTLIATANQGSEATYESGFVIDKFPISRPNLTFSTLTVSNMSPEDSSIYLCSARTGISNQPQHFGDGTRLSIL.

This clone was seen once. In nucleotides, the CDR3 is TGTGCCAGCAGCTTAGAGGGGGTCGGGAACACTGAAGCTTTCTTT. It is translated as CASSLEGVGNTEAFF. The chain is built from TRBV7-9 and TRBJ1-1, with a weak D call TRBD1 (6 bases). V lost 1 base and J 1 base, leaving 10 bases between the germline ends. In germline, CDR1 is SEHNR, CDR2 FQNEAQ (reference sequence). This CDR3 has 15 amino acids.

The rearrangement uses TRBV5-3 and TRBJ2-3, with 8 bases aligning to TRBD2. TRBV5-3 is flagged as an ORF with uncertain function. Trimming took 3 bases from V and 0 from J; bases not matched to a gene: 21. The CDR3 totals 21 residues. The CDR3 reads CARSSTLSSGSIPSSTDTQYF. The CDR3 DNA sequence: TGTGCCAGAAGCTCTACTCTTTCCAGCGGGAGTATACCCTCTAGCACAGATACGCAGTATTTT.

This chain links TRBV23-1 with TRBJ2-3; possible D gene TRBD2, 6 bases. TRBV23-1 falls under the ORF class, with uncertain function. The CDR3 loop spans 18 amino acids. Trimming removed 0 bases at V and 0 bases at J, with 16 bases between. The CDR3 DNA follows: TGCGCCAGCAGTCAATCGCCCCCGGGAGAACCTAGCACAGATACGCAGTATTTT. Translation: CASSQSPPGEPSTDTQYF.

V is TRBV9 and J is TRBJ2-1; 14 bases are shared with TRBD2. CDR3 length: 17 residues. With V trimmed by 3 bases and J by 3 bases, 5 bases remained unmatched. The germline V gene encodes CDR1 SGDLS and CDR2 YYNGEE. This chain's CDR3 is CASSGGTSGGVYNEQFF. CDR3 DNA: TGTGCCAGCAGCGGGGGGACTAGCGGGGGAGTCTACAATGAGCAGTTCTTC. Complete variable domain (other parts from reference TRBV9 and TRBJ2-1): DSGVTQTPKHLITATGQRVTLRCSPRSGDLSVYWYQQSLDQGLQFLIQYYNGEERAKGNILERFSAQQFPDLHSELNLSSLELGDSALYFCASSGGTSGGVYNEQFFGPGTRLTVL.

This chain connects TRBV11-3 to TRBJ2-1; 7 bases are shared with TRBD1. The trim removed 2 bases at V and 9 bases at J, leaving 10 bases unmatched. The CDR3 has 15 residues. CDR1 and CDR2 from the germline V gene are SGHNT and YENEEA. In nucleotides, the CDR3 is TGTGCCAGCAGCTTAAAGTGGACAGGTGGCAGTGAGCAGTTCTTC. This codes for CASSLKWTGGSEQFF.

CDR3 residues: CASSPGQGRRGYTF. CDR3 DNA sequence: TGTGCCAGTAGTCCTGGACAGGGACGGCGAGGCTACACCTTC. The J gene is TRBJ1-2, the V gene TRBV19; 8 bases align to TRBD1. V was pared by 5 bases and J by 8 bases, with 10 bases of the junction left unmatched. CDR3 length: 14 amino acids. Germline-derived CDR1 and CDR2 are LNHDA and SQIVND (reference sequence).

The chain has TRBV29-1 and TRBJ1-5; D possibly corresponds to TRBD1 (5 bases). The CDR3 extends over 16 amino acids. Trimming stripped 4 bases from V and 3 bases from J, with 19 bases between. Germline CDR1 reads SQVTM; CDR2 reads ANQGSEA. CDR3 in amino acids: CSVAGGEGTSNQPQHF. DNA for the CDR3: TGCAGCGTTGCCGGGGGGGAGGGTACGTCCAATCAGCCCCAGCATTTT.

In its sample, this clone was seen once. In nucleotides, the CDR3 is TGCAGCGCCGACCAGGGGGGCACAGATACGCAGTATTTT. Its protein product is CSADQGGTDTQYF. The V gene is TRBV29-1, the J gene TRBJ2-3; TRBD1 agrees at 7 bases. The V gene's germline CDR1 is SQVTM and CDR2 ANQGSEA. The CDR3 extends over 13 amino acids. The V and J ends lost 7 bases and 1 base, in that order; junction bases with no gene match: 5.

The gene calls are TRBV5-1 and TRBJ2-2, with 8 bases lining up with TRBD1. V lost 6 bases and J lost 4; bases outside the gene matches: 2. The V gene's germline CDR1 is SGHRS and CDR2 YFSETQ. The CDR3 runs 13 residues. CDR3 sequence: CASTTGGTGELFF. CDR3 coding DNA: TGCGCCAGCACCACAGGGGGCACCGGGGAGCTGTTTTTT.